One sample yielded the 13 T cell receptor beta chains listed below, sequenced in a study of shared clonotypes between healthy human individuals (TCRdb year 2020). Preparation of the library involved the immunoSEQ multiplex PCR assay. TCRdb took over this immuneACCESS table, retaining in-frame rearrangements with V and J assigned. Such tables are incomplete; in checked studies, under half of the missing clones stem from an unresolved V gene, and the remainder is unexplained. This sample has about 2.4 million clones in its table, and 93% of those were observed once. Clones ranked in the top ten supply around 0.4% of the sample. The sequenced sample consisted of naive CD4+ T cells from PBMCs. The cell subset or site label here, explained by the study, means: CD45RA+ positively selected. Source of these receptors: a man younger than 35 in good health. Some clones in this sample may be carry-over from other donors' samples.

CDR3 sequence: CASSSGVNAYGYTF. The CDR3 DNA follows: TGTGCCAGCAGCAGCGGGGTAAATGCCTATGGCTACACCTTC. This chain uses TRBV5-4 with TRBJ1-2, with D hard to call. Germline CDR1 and CDR2: SGHNT and YYREEE (reference sequence). Between the trimmed V and J ends, which lost 4 bases and 4 bases, there was a span of 14 bases. The CDR3 spans 14 residues.

This clone was counted a single time. The CDR3 coding sequence is TGTGCCAGCAGTTCCAGACAGGGAAATACTGAAGCTTTCTTT. Translating gives CASSSRQGNTEAFF. The V gene is TRBV27, the J gene TRBJ1-1; the match to TRBD1 covers 7 bases. CDR1 and CDR2 from the germline V gene are MNHEY and SMNVEV (reference sequence). J was trimmed by 5 bases and V by 4 bases; bases with no gene match: 7. The CDR3 covers 14 residues.

The chain joins TRBV7-2 to TRBJ1-2; possibly TRBD1 for D (6 bases). Germline lookup yields CDR1 SGHTA and CDR2 FQGNSA. The CDR3 consists of 15 residues. V was clipped by 0 bases and J by 4 bases, with 12 bases between them. CDR3: CASSLAGRGSYGYTF. CDR3 nucleotide sequence: TGTGCCAGCAGCTTAGCAGGCAGGGGTTCCTATGGCTACACCTTC.

This clone came up once. This same CDR3 is encoded by further DNA sequences in the sample. V is TRBV2 and J is TRBJ2-2, with D perhaps TRBD1 or TRBD2 (5 bases each). Germline CDR1 is SNHLY and CDR2 is FYNNEI. Trimming cost V 7 bases and J 0 bases, with 9 bases left between them. The CDR3 totals 14 residues. CDR3 sequence reads: CASKGTANTGELFF. DNA of the CDR3: TGTGCCAGCAAGGGGACCGCGAACACCGGGGAGCTGTTTTTT.

This chain uses TRBV6-4 with TRBJ2-7, with 8 bases fitting TRBD1. From germline, CDR1 is MRHNA and CDR2 SNTAGT. The CDR3 covers 16 residues. J gave up 0 bases and V 3 bases, and 7 bases lay outside the gene matches. The CDR3: CASSDCRTGSSYEQYF. Written as DNA, the CDR3 is TGTGCCAGCAGTGATTGCCGGACAGGGAGCTCCTACGAGCAGTACTTC.

The chain is built from TRBV19 and TRBJ1-1, with unresolved D. Germline loops: CDR1 LNHDA, CDR2 SQIVND (reference sequence). V gave up 7 bases and J gave up 1 base, with 16 bases separating them. The CDR3 sequence is 15 residues long. The CDR3 DNA reads TGTGCCAGTAAGCACTGGGAGGGCCGGAACACTGAAGCTTTCTTT. Its protein product is CASKHWEGRNTEAFF.

The chain recombines TRBV11-1 with TRBJ2-7; a weak D match, TRBD2 (6 bases). Trimming pared 3 bases from V and 4 bases from J, leaving 19 bases between. The CDR3 is 16 amino acids. Germline loops: CDR1 SGHAT, CDR2 FQDESV (reference sequence). CDR3 loop: CASSLPGVAGLYEQYF. CDR3 DNA: TGTGCCAGCAGCTTGCCGGGGGTAGCTGGCCTTTACGAGCAGTACTTC.

As DNA, the CDR3 is TGTGCCAGCAGCTTGGAGGCGGGAGGAAGGGAGACCCAGTACTTC. This gives the protein CASSLEAGGRETQYF. The chain combines TRBV5-4 with TRBJ2-5; 8 positions match TRBD2. The CDR3 contains 15 residues. The germline V gene encodes CDR1 SGHNT and CDR2 YYREEE (reference sequence). Trimming took 0 bases from V and 5 from J; bases not matched to a gene: 6.

As to this clone: This sample includes further DNA sequences coding for the same CDR3. The chain joins TRBV11-3 to TRBJ2-1; D may be TRBD1 (5 bases). Trimming took 1 base from V and 1 from J, leaving 8 bases between them. The CDR3 sequence is 15 residues long. The V gene's germline CDR1 is SGHNT and CDR2 YENEEA. This CDR3 is CASSLGQGSYNEQFF. The CDR3 coding sequence is TGTGCCAGCAGCTTAGGTCAGGGATCCTACAATGAGCAGTTCTTC.

V is TRBV6-5 and J is TRBJ1-2; D gene uncertain. V was cut by 6 bases and J by 2 bases, with 10 bases left in between. Germline V gene sequence: CDR1 MNHEY, CDR2 SVGAGI. CDR3 length: 13 residues. The CDR3 sequence is CASSPDTNYGYTF. The CDR3 nucleotides read TGTGCCAGCAGCCCCGACACCAACTATGGCTACACCTTC.

Notes on this clone: Other nucleotide sequences from this sample produce the same CDR3. This chain links TRBV28 with TRBJ1-5; no firm D call. The CDR3 is 14 amino acids. Between the trimmed V and J ends, which lost 7 bases and 3 bases, there was a span of 13 bases. Germline V CDR1 and CDR2: MDHEN, SYDVKM. The CDR3 nucleotides read TGTGCCAGCACCCTCTTACGAGACAATCAGCCCCAGCATTTT. The encoded protein is CASTLLRDNQPQHF.

This clone is a singleton in its sample. This chain uses TRBV4-1 with TRBJ1-2; the D is unclear. The CDR3 loop spans 16 amino acids. V shed 0 bases and J shed 2 bases, with 13 bases lying between them. The V gene's germline CDR1 is MGHRA and CDR2 YSYEKL. This CDR3 reads CASSQDAGGPNYGYTF. The CDR3 bases are TGCGCCAGCAGCCAAGATGCGGGCGGACCGAACTATGGCTACACCTTC.

CDR3 nucleotide sequence: TGCGCCAGCAGCGCATGGGGGGAGACCCAGTACTTC. Encoded protein: CASSAWGETQYF. The J gene is TRBJ2-5, the V gene TRBV5-1; D is perhaps TRBD1 or TRBD2 (5 bases each). The length of the CDR3 is 12 residues. Between the trimmed V and J ends, which lost 4 bases and 5 bases, there was a span of 9 bases. Germline V gives CDR1 SGHRS, CDR2 YFSETQ.